The 20 T cell receptor beta chains presented below share a single source sample, sequenced in a study of T-cell memory formation after mild COVID-19. TCRdb re-called the 5' RACE reads through MiXCR, storing one row per CDR3 protein. Among hundreds of thousands of distinct CDR3 sequences listed, 15% were seen once. Source material: PBMCs or a T cell subset sorted from them (not recorded which). Every receptor here comes from a man aged 18-30 years who had mild COVID-19 (a few samples of this study predate the infection). Cell type and time point are not known.

The chain combines TRBV12-3 or TRBV12-4 with TRBJ2-4; either TRBD1 or TRBD2 may supply D (5 bases each). V lost 5 bases to trimming and J lost 7 bases, with 15 bases between them. The CDR3 consists of 14 residues. The CDR3 nucleotides read TGTGCCAGCAGTCCCCGGGACCGGGGTAACATTCAGTACTTC. Protein sequence: CASSPRDRGNIQYF.

This clonotype appeared a few times. CDR3 DNA sequence: TGCGCCAGCAGCGAAGGGACAGTCTACGAGCAGTACGTC. This translates into CASSEGTVYEQYV. This chain connects TRBV5-1 to TRBJ2-7; 7 nucleotides align to TRBD1. The CDR3 has 13 residues. Germline V lookup: CDR1 SGHRS, CDR2 YFSETQ. The J segment lost 3 bases and the V segment lost 4 bases, leaving 4 bases of the junction unmatched.

This clonotype came up many times. The chain combines TRBV29-1 with TRBJ1-2, with D tentatively TRBD1 (6 bases). Germline CDR1 is SQVTM and CDR2 is ANQGSEA. This CDR3 region has 13 residues. V lost 5 bases, J lost 0 bases, and 10 bases lay in between. Written as DNA, the CDR3 is TGCAGCGTTTGGGACACAACTAACTATGGCTACACCTTC. The encoded protein is CSVWDTTNYGYTF.

The rearrangement uses TRBV3-1 and TRBJ1-1; D is undetermined. The V gene's germline CDR1 is LGHDT and CDR2 YNNKEL (reference sequence). CDR3 length: 14 residues. V was trimmed by 4 bases and J by 2 bases, leaving 11 bases between them. The CDR3 sequence is CASSRSGSNTEAFF. CDR3 in DNA: TGTGCCAGCAGCCGCTCGGGGTCAAACACTGAAGCTTTCTTT.

This clonotype was counted many times. The chain recombines TRBV12-3 or TRBV12-4 with TRBJ2-2; no clear D gene. With 6 bases removed from V and 7 bases from J, the gap between germline ends came to 9 bases. This CDR3 region has 12 residues. The DNA for the CDR3 is TGTGCCAGCAGCCCCCGGGTCGGGGAGCTGTTTTTT. It translates to CASSPRVGELFF.

This clonotype was picked up many times. V gene TRBV27 combines with J gene TRBJ1-1; TRBD1 agrees at 11 bases. Trimming cost V 2 bases and J 6 bases; bases outside gene matches: 5. There are 15 residues in the CDR3. Germline CDR1 is MNHEY and CDR2 is SMNVEV (reference sequence). Written as DNA, the CDR3 is TGTGCCAGCAGTTTACGGGACAGGGGGATGCCTGAAGCTTTCTTT. Translated, it gives CASSLRDRGMPEAFF.

This clonotype was counted a few times. V is TRBV12-3 or TRBV12-4 and J is TRBJ1-1, with 9 bases matching TRBD1. The CDR3 extends over 14 amino acids. Trimming cost V 7 bases and J 6 bases; bases outside gene matches: 9. The CDR3 is CASNPGGTGSEAFF. Written as DNA, the CDR3 is TGTGCCAGCAACCCTGGGGGGACAGGGTCTGAAGCTTTCTTT.

This clonotype showed up just a few times. The chain is built from TRBV3-1 and TRBJ2-1; no definite D call. CDR1 LGHDT and CDR2 YNNKEL come from the germline V gene (reference sequence). Trimming removed 10 bases from V and 0 bases from J, with 10 bases in between. The CDR3 is made up of 13 amino acids. The CDR3 DNA is TGTGCCACCTCGGTTAGCTCCTACAATGAGCAGTTCTTC. Translation gives CATSVSSYNEQFF.

This clonotype was observed a handful of times. The V gene is TRBV5-1, the J gene TRBJ1-4; D call uncertain. V gave up 3 bases and J gave up 5 bases, with 11 bases separating them. CDR1 is SGHRS and CDR2 is YFSETQ in the germline V gene. This CDR3 has 14 amino acids. This CDR3 is CASSSNGPNEKLFF. The CDR3, as DNA: TGCGCCAGCAGCTCTAACGGACCGAATGAAAAACTGTTTTTT.

This clonotype was recorded a few times. The chain employs TRBV7-2 and TRBJ2-7, with D uncertain. The CDR3 has 16 residues. Germline V gene data show CDR1 as SGHTA and CDR2 as FQGNSA. V was trimmed by 1 base and J by 0 bases, leaving 13 bases between them. CDR3 sequence (DNA): TGTGCCAGCAGCTTAGGGCCCATCCTGAGCTCCTACGAGCAGTACGTC. It translates to CASSLGPILSSYEQYV.

V usage is TRBV7-4 and J usage is TRBJ2-5; D is possibly TRBD1 or TRBD2 (6 bases each). V lost 4 bases to trimming and J lost 0 bases, with 12 bases between them. CDR1 and CDR2 from the germline V gene are SGHVT and SQSDAQ. There are 15 residues in the CDR3. The CDR3 DNA reads TGTGCCAGCAGCTGCGGGGACAAAAACCAAGAGACCCAGTACTTC. Translation gives CASSCGDKNQETQYF.

This clonotype was observed many times. The chain links TRBV10-3 to TRBJ2-1; 8 positions match TRBD1. CDR1 and CDR2 from the germline V gene are ENHRY and SYGVKD. The CDR3 is 16 residues long. V shed 8 bases and J 1 base; nucleotides not matched to a gene: 10. CDR3 protein: CAISDTDRASYNEQFF. The DNA for the CDR3 is TGTGCCATCTCCGACACGGACAGGGCGTCCTACAATGAGCAGTTCTTC.

There are a few counts of this clonotype. The V gene is TRBV12-3 or TRBV12-4, the J gene TRBJ2-2; D unresolved. The CDR3 is 11 amino acids. V shed 2 bases and J shed 7 bases, with 2 bases lying between them. This chain's CDR3 is CASSLIGELFF. The CDR3 region has the DNA TGTGCCAGCAGTTTAATCGGGGAGCTGTTTTTT.

In this sample, this clonotype turned up a few times. This chain joins TRBV7-9 and TRBJ2-1, with D possibly TRBD2 on 5 matching bases. This CDR3 is 19 amino acids long. CDR1 is SEHNR and CDR2 is FQNEAQ in the germline V gene (reference sequence). Trimming took off 0 bases at V and 0 bases at J, with 18 bases between the two ends. CDR3 amino acids: CASSLAPGNLANSYNEQFF. Here the CDR3 DNA reads TGTGCCAGCAGCTTAGCACCGGGGAACTTAGCCAACTCCTACAATGAGCAGTTCTTC. Full variable domain (outside the CDR3, taken from reference TRBV7-9 and TRBJ2-1): DTGVSQNPRHKITKRGQNVTFRCDPISEHNRLYWYRQTLGQGPEFLTYFQNEAQLEKSRLLSDRFSAERPKGSFSTLEIQRTEQGDSAMYLCASSLAPGNLANSYNEQFFGPGTRLTVL.

This clonotype has only a few counts. The gene calls are TRBV4-2 and TRBJ2-1, with TRBD2 matching 7 bases. CDR3 length: 14 amino acids. Germline CDR1 and CDR2: LGHNA and YNFKEQ. V gave up 0 bases and J gave up 13 bases; unmatched junction bases: 9. Here the CDR3 reads CASSQDRGSGAQFF. CDR3 nucleotides: TGTGCCAGCAGCCAAGATCGGGGCAGCGGGGCTCAGTTCTTC.

This clonotype was found a few times. The chain employs TRBV4-1 and TRBJ2-5; tentatively, D is TRBD1 (7 bases). V gave up 4 bases and J gave up 1 base, with 13 bases separating them. The CDR3 has 15 residues. CDR1 is MGHRA, CDR2 YSYEKL, per germline. This CDR3 reads CASSRGGTVQETQYF. DNA of the CDR3: TGCGCCAGCAGCCGGGGCGGGACAGTCCAAGAGACCCAGTACTTC.

This clonotype came up many times. This chain joins TRBV4-1 and TRBJ2-7; 9 bases line up with TRBD2. The V gene's germline CDR1 is MGHRA and CDR2 YSYEKL. The length of the CDR3 is 15 residues. With V trimmed by 3 bases and J by 3 bases, 6 bases remained unmatched. This chain's CDR3 is CASSQAERGDYEQYF. The CDR3, as DNA: TGCGCCAGCAGCCAGGCAGAGCGGGGGGACTACGAGCAGTACTTC.

The chain recombines TRBV3-1 with TRBJ1-1; 8 positions agree with TRBD1. This CDR3 has 13 amino acids. Germline V CDR1 and CDR2: LGHDT, YNNKEL (reference sequence). V was clipped by 6 bases and J by 5 bases; unmatched bases: 5. CDR3 coding DNA: TGTGCCAGCAGTCCCAGGGGGCGGACTGAAGCTTTCTTT. Amino acids: CASSPRGRTEAFF.

The chain has TRBV4-2 and TRBJ1-6; D is undetermined. V lost 4 bases and J 14 bases, leaving 21 bases between the germline ends. The CDR3 extends over 15 amino acids. From germline, CDR1 is LGHNA and CDR2 YNFKEQ. CDR3 nucleotide sequence: TGTGCCAGCAGCCCCCGCGAGTTACGTACGGTGGCCCTCCACTTT. Its translation is CASSPRELRTVALHF.

This clonotype turned up a few times. The gene calls are TRBV7-2 and TRBJ2-5, with TRBD2 identical over 8 bases. CDR1 is SGHTA, CDR2 FQGNSA, per germline. The CDR3 runs 16 residues. V was pared by 4 bases and J by 5 bases, with 12 bases of the junction left unmatched. The CDR3 DNA sequence: TGTGCCAGCAGCTCCGTGCGGGGACTAGTAACGGAGACCCAGTACTTC. Protein sequence: CASSSVRGLVTETQYF.